These 16 T cell receptor beta chains were sequenced from one sample in a study of blood T cells in healthy people across ages. Primed by a sample-barcoded 5' primer and a J-beta primer mix, a second PCR proceeded for roughly 7 to 12 cycles. TCRdb reprocessed the 5' RACE reads via MiXCR and lists one record per CDR3 protein. The sample has more than 1,400,000 distinct CDR3 sequences, 35% to 45% seen once. Sequencing was done on a sample of blood. All receptors come from a woman aged 18 to 35 in good health.

The V call is TRBV6-6, the J call TRBJ2-7; TRBD1 might be the D (6 bases). Germline assignment: CDR1 MNHNY and CDR2 SVGAGI (reference sequence). CDR3 length: 16 residues. V dropped 2 bases and J dropped 2 bases, with 16 bases sitting between them. Written as DNA, the CDR3 is TGTGCCAGCAGTTACCCCCCAAGGGACAACCCCTACGAGCAGTACTTC. Translated: CASSYPPRDNPYEQYF.

The chain is built from TRBV5-1 and TRBJ2-1; possibly TRBD1 for D (5 bases). The CDR3 covers 14 residues. The ends were cut back, 0 bases at V and 8 bases at J, with 12 bases in the middle. Germline V gives CDR1 SGHRS, CDR2 YFSETQ. The chain's CDR3 is CASSLGSGRDEQFF. The CDR3 nucleotides read TGCGCCAGCAGCTTGGGTTCAGGCAGGGATGAGCAGTTCTTC. Looking up the rest from reference TRBV5-1 and TRBJ2-1 gives the full variable domain: KAGVTQTPRYLIKTRGQQVTLSCSPISGHRSVSWYQQTPGQGLQFLFEYFSETQRNKGNFPGRFSGRQFSNSRSEMNVSTLELGDSALYLCASSLGSGRDEQFFGPGTRLTVL.

This clonotype was detected only a few times. This chain links TRBV14 with TRBJ2-1, with D maybe TRBD2 (6 bases). From germline, CDR1 is SGHDN and CDR2 FVKESK. The CDR3 totals 17 residues. V was pared by 1 base and J by 8 bases, with 21 bases between. DNA of the CDR3: TGTGCCAGCAGCCAAGTTCCGGGAGAGAGGGGAAAGTATGAGCAGTTCTTC. It yields the protein CASSQVPGERGKYEQFF.

The V gene is TRBV27, the J gene TRBJ2-7; maybe TRBD2 (7 bases). The CDR3 totals 15 residues. Germline CDR1 is MNHEY and CDR2 is SMNVEV (reference sequence). Deletions cut 6 bases from V and 1 base from J, with 16 bases between. The chain's CDR3 is CASRLRGGMSYEQYF. The DNA for the CDR3 is TGTGCCAGCAGATTAAGGGGGGGAATGTCCTACGAGCAGTACTTC.

V gene TRBV27 combines with J gene TRBJ2-3; 7 bases are shared with TRBD2. Germline values: CDR1 MNHEY, CDR2 SMNVEV (reference sequence). The J segment lost 7 bases and the V segment lost 5 bases, leaving 27 bases of the junction unmatched. This CDR3 comprises 20 residues. CDR3 nucleotides: TGTGCCAGCAGTCCTAGGGCCTCCTCTGACATTGGCGGGGGTCGAAATACGCAGTATTTT. The encoded protein is CASSPRASSDIGGGRNTQYF.

The rearrangement joins TRBV7-2 to TRBJ2-3, with D perhaps matching TRBD2 (6 bases). Germline CDR1 reads SGHTA; CDR2 reads FQGNSA. The CDR3 runs 17 residues. V was clipped by 5 bases and J by 0 bases, with 18 bases between them. Here the CDR3 reads CASSPRVLAGSTDTQYF. Here the CDR3 DNA reads TGTGCCAGCAGCCCGCGCGTGCTTGCGGGAAGCACAGATACGCAGTATTTT.

This CDR3 is CASRKISNQPQHF. CDR3 sequence (DNA): TGTGCCAGCAGAAAGATTTCGAATCAGCCCCAGCATTTT. The chain is built from TRBV6-2 or TRBV6-3 and TRBJ1-5; D remains ambiguous. Trimming pared 6 bases from V and 4 bases from J, leaving 10 bases between. The CDR3 is 13 residues long. Looked up from germline, CDR1 is MNHEY and CDR2 is SVGEGT.

J is TRBJ2-3 and V is TRBV18; 14 nucleotides match TRBD2. The CDR3 length is 15 residues. Per the germline V gene, CDR1 is KGHSH and CDR2 is LQKENI. With V trimmed by 2 bases and J by 7 bases, 2 bases remained unmatched. CDR3 sequence reads: CASSPGTSGGNTQYF. CDR3 nucleotides: TGTGCCAGCTCACCAGGGACTAGCGGGGGAAATACGCAGTATTTT. The whole variable domain, remainder taken from reference TRBV18 and TRBJ2-3, is NAGVMQNPRHLVRRRGQEARLRCSPMKGHSHVYWYRQLPEEGLKFMVYLQKENIIDESGMPKERFSAEFPKEGPSILRIQQVVRGDSAAYFCASSPGTSGGNTQYFGPGTRLTVL.

A few counts support this clonotype. The CDR3 sequence: CASSLVAAASYGYTF. The CDR3 coding sequence is TGCGCCAGCAGCTTGGTTGCGGCGGCGTCCTATGGCTACACCTTC. The chain links TRBV5-1 to TRBJ1-2; D unclear. The CDR3 consists of 15 residues. Trimming left V 0 bases short and J 4 bases short, with 13 bases between. Germline V CDR1 and CDR2: SGHRS, YFSETQ.

The rearrangement joins TRBV6-1 to TRBJ1-5; D ambiguous. The CDR3 sequence is 14 residues long. From germline, CDR1 is MNHNS and CDR2 SASEGT. Trimming cost V 7 bases and J 7 bases, with 17 bases left between them. CDR3 sequence reads: CASIMDPLGQPQHF. The CDR3 DNA sequence: TGTGCCAGCATTATGGATCCCCTCGGACAGCCCCAGCATTTT.

Ten or more counts support this clonotype. One end of the junction does not line up with germline, which may come from a read error. J is TRBJ2-5 and V is TRBV5-1; the D is unclear. Germline loops: CDR1 SGHRS, CDR2 YFSETQ. The CDR3 extends over 12 amino acids. The CDR3 region has the DNA TGTGCCAGCAGCTCAGGCCAAGAGACCCAGTACTTC. This encodes CASSSGQETQYF.

The J gene is TRBJ1-2, the V gene TRBV20-1, with D unclear. This CDR3 has 13 residues. Germline V gene sequence: CDR1 DFQATT, CDR2 SNEGSKA (reference sequence). Trimming left V 6 bases short and J 4 bases short, with 15 bases between. CDR3 DNA sequence: TGCAGTGCCCCACCTCAGGAGATCTATGGCTACACCTTC. Amino acid sequence: CSAPPQEIYGYTF.

This clonotype occurred a few times. The chain recombines TRBV29-1 with TRBJ1-5, with D maybe TRBD1 (6 bases). Trimming stripped 4 bases from V and 1 base from J, with 11 bases between. The CDR3 covers 14 residues. Germline V gene lookup returns CDR1 SQVTM and CDR2 ANQGSEA. DNA for the CDR3: TGCAGCGTTGGGGCGGGGACAAGCAATCAGCCCCAGCATTTT. As protein: CSVGAGTSNQPQHF.

This clonotype was observed a few times. The chain is built from TRBV7-9 and TRBJ1-6; D might be TRBD1 (5 bases). The CDR3 is made up of 15 amino acids. CDR1 SEHNR and CDR2 FQNEAQ come from the germline V gene (reference sequence). Deletions cut 7 bases from V and 0 bases from J, with 10 bases between. The CDR3 DNA reads TGTGCCAGCACTGACAGCGGCTCCTATAATTCACCCCTCCACTTT. It specifies CASTDSGSYNSPLHF.

This clonotype was recorded a few times. The chain is built from TRBV6-5 and TRBJ2-7; perhaps TRBD1 as D (6 bases). The germline V gene has CDR1 MNHEY and CDR2 SVGAGI. Trimming cost V 4 bases and J 3 bases, with 25 bases left between them. The CDR3 loop spans 18 amino acids. This CDR3 is CASSSLGPRGNKDYEQYF. As DNA, the CDR3 is TGTGCCAGCAGTTCCCTGGGTCCGAGGGGGAATAAAGACTACGAGCAGTACTTC.

This clonotype was seen a few times. V usage is TRBV10-3 and J usage is TRBJ2-6; D is possibly TRBD2 (5 bases). CDR1 is ENHRY, CDR2 SYGVKD, per germline. The CDR3 runs to 16 residues. Trimming shortened V by 11 bases and J by 0 bases, and 17 bases separated the two germline ends. CDR3 sequence reads: CAAAVSENSGANVLTF. The CDR3 region has the DNA TGTGCCGCGGCGGTTAGCGAGAACTCTGGGGCCAACGTCCTGACTTTC.